This T cell receptor beta chain was documented in a study of blood T cell repertoires in COVID-19. Seattle patient enrollment occurred during active infection, with longitudinal follow-up thereafter. V was pared by 3 bases and J by 5 bases, with 8 bases of the junction left unmatched. From germline, CDR1 is LNHDA and CDR2 SQIVND (reference sequence). CDR3 size: 15 residues. In the source study's methods: Amplification of reference gene primers was used by the study to estimate nucleated cell counts. Sequencing used immunoSEQ multiplex PCR; TCRdb keeps in-frame clones, though not all of them. V and J calls and clone size follow that table, whereas D and trimming were derived from the DNA. Here the sample spans fewer than 600,000 clones, roughly nine tenths being singletons.

The source of this sequence is a young man with COVID-19, enrolled during active disease. The chain combines TRBV19 with TRBJ1-1; TRBD1 matches 8 bases. The sequenced sample was peripheral blood. Here the CDR3 DNA reads TGTGCCAGTAGTATCTGGCAGGGGGCGCGGACTGAAGCTTTCTTT. Translating it yields CASSIWQGARTEAFF. The entire variable domain, with the rest obtained from reference TRBV19 and TRBJ1-1, is as follows: DGGITQSPKYLFRKEGQNVTLSCEQNLNHDAMYWYRQDPGQGLRLIYYSQIVNDFQKGDIAEGYSVSREKKESFPLTVTSAQKNPTAFYLCASSIWQGARTEAFFGQGTRLTVV.